This T cell receptor (beta chain) derives from a study of T cells in Graves' hyperthyroidism and ophthalmopathy. Background on the study: Once the initial diagnosis was made, peripheral blood was obtained before any treatment. Broader study findings: Within blood appeared most thyroid clonotypes that had expanded above 0.001.

Concerning this clonotype itself: Its cognate antigen is unknown.

RNA transcripts served as the template for amplifying TCR beta CDR3 regions. An initial round of RT-PCR targeting the TCR CDR3 relied on the HTBI primer set. TCRdb passed the multiplex PCR reads through MiXCR, listing each CDR3 protein once. The table records over 350,000 distinct CDR3 sequences, roughly 13% of them present only once. The TCR comes from a man aged 50-60 years with Graves' ophthalmopathy. The sample was blood.

The CDR3 protein is CSVKGLAFVETQYF. In nucleotides, the CDR3 is TGCAGCGTTAAAGGACTAGCGTTCGTAGAGACCCAGTACTTC. The V gene is TRBV29-1, the J gene TRBJ2-5; 9 positions match TRBD2. V gave up 5 bases and J gave up 4 bases; unmatched junction bases: 8. The CDR3 is 14 residues long. The germline gives CDR1 SQVTM, CDR2 ANQGSEA.